This is a list of T cell receptor beta chains from one sample in a study of beta chain features in type 1 diabetes. Libraries were prepared by immunoSEQ multiplex PCR; TCRdb keeps only in-frame clonotypes and omits some of them. The sample has 810,000 or so clones, roughly a sixth seen once. Sample: naive CD4+ T cells from blood. Receptors were obtained from a woman younger than 30 in good health. Both conserved end residues are part of each CDR3. The D gene is left open where the match is weak. Not every row has a clone size; where given, it reads once, few, many or a size class.

>NA|TRBJ2-5|TRBV7-9|NA
CASSLPTWRQETQYF
TGTGCCAGCAGCTTACCTACTTGGCGTCAAGAGACCCAGTACTTC
>NA|TRBJ2-1|TRBV15|few
CATSRVGYNEQFF
TGTGCCACCAGCAGAGTCGGGTACAATGAGCAGTTCTTC
>TRBD2|TRBJ2-7|TRBV29-1|NA
CSVEKATSGRRGEQYF
TGCAGCGTTGAAAAGGCCACTAGCGGAAGACGTGGCGAGCAGTACTTC
>NA|TRBJ2-7|TRBV11-1|NA
CASSLARIDEQYF
TGTGCCAGCAGCTTAGCGAGAATAGACGAGCAGTACTTC
>TRBD2|TRBJ2-1|TRBV27|NA
CASRSTSGRARNEQFF
TGTGCCAGCAGGTCGACTAGCGGGAGGGCAAGGAATGAGCAGTTCTTC
>TRBD2|TRBJ2-3|TRBV11-1|few
CASSTGGFTDTQYF
TGTGCCAGCAGTACGGGAGGATTCACAGATACGCAGTATTTT
>TRBD2|TRBJ2-7|TRBV9|few
CASSVSRTSGRISYEQYF
TGTGCCAGCAGCGTATCCAGGACTAGCGGGAGGATCTCCTACGAGCAGTACTTC
>NA|TRBJ2-7|TRBV28|NA
CASSSQGSRTPYEQYF
TGTGCCAGCAGTTCCCAGGGGTCGCGGACTCCCTACGAGCAGTACTTC
>NA|TRBJ2-5|TRBV25-1|few
CASSEYGWGRGETQYF
TGTGCCAGCAGTGAATACGGGTGGGGGCGCGGGGAGACCCAGTACTTC
>NA|TRBJ2-1|TRBV7-9|NA
CASSPQASYNEQFF
TGTGCCAGCAGCCCTCAGGCCTCCTACAATGAGCAGTTCTTC
>NA|TRBJ2-1|TRBV7-2|NA
CASSSGQTYNEQFF
TGTGCCAGCAGTTCCGGACAGACTTACAATGAGCAGTTCTTC
>NA|TRBJ2-7|TRBV4-1|NA
CASSQDRDGSYEQYF
TGCGCCAGCAGCCAAGATAGAGACGGTTCCTACGAGCAGTACTTC
>NA|TRBJ1-3|TRBV27|few
CASSPLSGFGGNTIYF
TGTGCCAGCAGTCCCCTCTCGGGATTTGGAGGAAACACCATATATTTT
>NA|TRBJ2-1|TRBV11-2|few
CASSFAPRGNEQFF
TGTGCCAGCAGCTTTGCGCCGCGGGGCAATGAGCAGTTCTTC
>NA|TRBJ2-2|TRBV11-2|few
CASSPLLGTGELFF
TGTGCCAGCAGCCCCCTGCTAGGCACCGGGGAGCTGTTTTTT
>NA|TRBJ2-7|TRBV4-1|NA
CASSQVGTIEQYF
TGCGCCAGCAGCCAAGTTGGCACTATCGAGCAGTACTTC
>NA|TRBJ2-4|TRBV19|few
CASSMETGLGSAKNIQYF
TGTGCCAGTAGTATGGAAACAGGGTTGGGTTCGGCCAAAAACATTCAGTACTTC
>NA|TRBJ2-2|TRBV10-2|few
CASSDPPNTGELFF
TGCGCCAGCAGTGATCCCCCGAACACCGGGGAGCTGTTTTTT
>TRBD2|TRBJ2-7|TRBV7-2|NA
CASSTSGSYEQYF
TGTGCCAGCAGTACGAGCGGGAGTTACGAGCAGTACTTC
>NA|TRBJ2-5|TRBV6-6|NA
CASIHGRPGETQYF
TGTGCCAGCATCCACGGCAGACCGGGTGAGACCCAGTACTTC
>NA|TRBJ2-2|TRBV14|NA
CASSQDVGRTGELFF
TGTGCCAGCAGCCAAGATGTGGGCAGAACCGGGGAGCTGTTTTTT
>NA|TRBJ2-7|TRBV20-1|NA
CNLSDRYEQYF
TGCAACCTTAGCGATAGATACGAGCAGTACTTC
>TRBD1|TRBJ1-5|TRBV6-5|few
CASSYAWTGDQPQHF
TGTGCCAGCAGTTACGCGTGGACAGGGGATCAGCCCCAGCATTTT
>TRBD1|TRBJ1-1|TRBV25-1|NA
CASSSNRGRVPFF
TGTGCCAGCAGCTCCAACAGGGGACGGGTTCCTTTCTTT
>NA|TRBJ2-2|TRBV7-3|NA
CASSLTKTDGELFF
TGTGCCAGCAGCTTAACGAAGACGGACGGGGAGCTGTTTTTT
>NA|TRBJ1-2|TRBV5-4|few
CASSLAQGHYGYTF
TGTGCCAGCAGCTTGGCCCAGGGGCACTATGGCTACACCTTC
>TRBD2|TRBJ2-3|TRBV11-2|NA
CASSNTLAGGPRTLDTQYF
TGTGCCAGCAGCAATACACTAGCGGGAGGGCCCAGGACCTTAGATACGCAGTATTTT
>NA|TRBJ2-2|TRBV7-2|few
CASSQTHRHTGELFF
TGTGCCAGCAGTCAGACACATCGTCACACCGGGGAGCTGTTTTTT
>NA|TRBJ1-4|TRBV9|NA
CASSPDPVISDEKLFF
TGTGCCAGCAGCCCCGACCCAGTAATCTCCGATGAAAAACTGTTTTTT
>NA|TRBJ1-5|TRBV21-1|few
CASSPSQFHQPQHF
TGTGCCAGCAGTCCCAGTCAGTTCCATCAGCCCCAGCATTTT
>NA|TRBJ2-5|TRBV18|few
CASSPIPSQETQYF
TGTGCCAGCTCACCAATCCCCTCTCAAGAGACCCAGTACTTC
>NA|TRBJ2-7|TRBV11-1|few
CASSRWTDPYEQYF
TGTGCCAGCAGCCGATGGACGGACCCCTACGAGCAGTACTTC
>NA|TRBJ1-1|TRBV7-9|NA
CASNIGAQGTEAFF
TGTGCCAGCAACATAGGAGCGCAGGGCACTGAAGCTTTCTTT
>NA|TRBJ2-7|TRBV6-1|NA
CASSEFEFSYEQYF
TGTGCCAGCAGTGAATTTGAATTTTCCTACGAGCAGTACTTC
>TRBD2|TRBJ2-1|TRBV4-1|few
CASSLWTSGIYNEQFF
TGCGCCAGCAGCCTCTGGACTAGCGGGATTTACAATGAGCAGTTCTTC
>NA|TRBJ2-5|TRBV7-7|NA
CASSQDSVATQYF
TGTGCTAGCAGCCAGGACTCAGTGGCGACCCAGTACTTC
>NA|TRBJ2-3|TRBV5-5|NA
CASSDMTGDTQYF
TGTGCCAGCAGCGACATGACTGGAGATACGCAGTATTTT